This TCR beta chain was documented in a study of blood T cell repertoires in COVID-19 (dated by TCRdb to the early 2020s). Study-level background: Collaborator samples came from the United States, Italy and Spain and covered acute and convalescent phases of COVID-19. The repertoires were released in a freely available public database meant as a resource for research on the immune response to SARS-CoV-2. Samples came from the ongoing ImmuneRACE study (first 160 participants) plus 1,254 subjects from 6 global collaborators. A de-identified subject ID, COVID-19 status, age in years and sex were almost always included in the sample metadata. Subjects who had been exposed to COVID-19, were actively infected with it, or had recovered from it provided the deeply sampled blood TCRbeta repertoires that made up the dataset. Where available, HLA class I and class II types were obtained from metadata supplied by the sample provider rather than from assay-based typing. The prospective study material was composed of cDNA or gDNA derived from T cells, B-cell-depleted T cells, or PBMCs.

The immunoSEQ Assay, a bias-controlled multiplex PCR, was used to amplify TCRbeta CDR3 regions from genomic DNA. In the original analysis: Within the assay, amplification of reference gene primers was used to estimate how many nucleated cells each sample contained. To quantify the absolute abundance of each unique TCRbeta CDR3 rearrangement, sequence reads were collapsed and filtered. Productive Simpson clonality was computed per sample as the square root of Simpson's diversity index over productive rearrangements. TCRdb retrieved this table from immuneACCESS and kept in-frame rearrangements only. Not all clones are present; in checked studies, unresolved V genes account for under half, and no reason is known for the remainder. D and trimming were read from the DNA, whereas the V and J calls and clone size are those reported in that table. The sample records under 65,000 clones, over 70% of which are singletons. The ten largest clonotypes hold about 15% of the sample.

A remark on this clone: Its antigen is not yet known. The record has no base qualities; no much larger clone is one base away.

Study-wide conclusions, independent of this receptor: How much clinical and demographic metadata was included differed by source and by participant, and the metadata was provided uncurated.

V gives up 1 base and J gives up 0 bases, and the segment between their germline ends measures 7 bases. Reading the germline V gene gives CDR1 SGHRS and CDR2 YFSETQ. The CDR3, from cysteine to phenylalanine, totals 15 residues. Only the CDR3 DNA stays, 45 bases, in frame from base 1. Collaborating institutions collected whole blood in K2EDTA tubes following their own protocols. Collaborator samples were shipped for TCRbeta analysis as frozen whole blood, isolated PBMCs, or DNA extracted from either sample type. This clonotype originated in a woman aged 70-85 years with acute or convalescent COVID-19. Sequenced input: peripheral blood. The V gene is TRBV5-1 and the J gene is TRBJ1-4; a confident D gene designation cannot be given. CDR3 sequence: CASSLTLATNEKLFF. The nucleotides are TGCGCCAGCAGCTTGACCCTAGCAACTAATGAAAAACTGTTTTTT.